This TCR beta chain stems from a study of blood T cell repertoires in COVID-19. Study information: COVID-19 samples, acute and convalescent, were from the United States, Italy and Spain. T cells, B-cell-depleted T cells, or PBMCs supplied cDNA or gDNA.

V lost 5 bases, J lost 1 base, and 9 bases lay in between. The CDR3 contains 13 residues. Germline V gives CDR1 SGHNT, CDR2 YYREEE (reference sequence). Authors' processing steps: The assay estimated nucleated cells by amplifying reference gene primers. The method was immunoSEQ multiplex PCR; TCRdb's version includes in-frame clones alone and lacks a portion of them. The DNA was the basis for D and trimming; V, J and clone size are from that table. The table shows some 47,000 clones, with about 82% occurring only once. The sample consisted of peripheral blood. The clonotype comes from a woman aged 55-75 years with acute or convalescent COVID-19. V and J are TRBV5-4 and TRBJ1-1; D may be TRBD1 (5 bases). The CDR3 region is CASSADRNTEAFF. The CDR3 coding sequence is TGTGCCAGCAGTGCAGACAGGAACACTGAAGCTTTCTTT.